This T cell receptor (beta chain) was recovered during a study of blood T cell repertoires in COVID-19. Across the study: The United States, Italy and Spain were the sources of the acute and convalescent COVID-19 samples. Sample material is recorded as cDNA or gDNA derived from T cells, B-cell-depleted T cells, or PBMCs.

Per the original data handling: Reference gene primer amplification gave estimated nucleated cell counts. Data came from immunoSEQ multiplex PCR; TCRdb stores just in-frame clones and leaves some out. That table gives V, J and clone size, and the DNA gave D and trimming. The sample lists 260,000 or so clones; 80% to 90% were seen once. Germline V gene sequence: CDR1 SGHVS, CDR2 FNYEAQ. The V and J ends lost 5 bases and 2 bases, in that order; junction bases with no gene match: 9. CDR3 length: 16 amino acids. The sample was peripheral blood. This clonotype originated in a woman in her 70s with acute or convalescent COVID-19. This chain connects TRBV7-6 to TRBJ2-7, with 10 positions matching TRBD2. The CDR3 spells CASSPRLAGEAYEQYF. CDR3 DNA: TGTGCCAGCAGCCCCCGCCTAGCGGGGGAGGCCTACGAGCAGTACTTC.